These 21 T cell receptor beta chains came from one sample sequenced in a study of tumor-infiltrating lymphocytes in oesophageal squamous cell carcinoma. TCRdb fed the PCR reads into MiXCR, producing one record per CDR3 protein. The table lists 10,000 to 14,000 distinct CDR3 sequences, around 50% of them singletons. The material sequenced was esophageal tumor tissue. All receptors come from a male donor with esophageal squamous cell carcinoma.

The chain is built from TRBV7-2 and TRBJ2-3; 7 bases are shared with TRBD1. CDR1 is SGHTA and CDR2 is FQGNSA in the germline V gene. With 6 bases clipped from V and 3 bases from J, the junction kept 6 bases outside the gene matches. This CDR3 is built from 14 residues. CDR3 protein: CASSYPRGTDTQYF. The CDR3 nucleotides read TGTGCCAGCAGTTACCCCAGGGGGACAGATACGCAGTATTTT. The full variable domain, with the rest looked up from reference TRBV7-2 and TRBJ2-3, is GAGVSQSPSNKVTEKGKDVELRCDPISGHTALYWYRQSLGQGLEFLIYFQGNSAPDKSGLPSDRFSAERTGGSVSTLTIQRTQQEDSAVYLCASSYPRGTDTQYFGPGTRLTVL.

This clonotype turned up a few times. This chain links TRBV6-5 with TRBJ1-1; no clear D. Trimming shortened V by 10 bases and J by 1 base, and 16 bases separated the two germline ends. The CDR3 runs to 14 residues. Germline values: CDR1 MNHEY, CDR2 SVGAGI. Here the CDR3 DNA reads TGTGCCACACATCCCCCGGTTTGGAACACTGAAGCTTTCTTT. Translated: CATHPPVWNTEAFF.

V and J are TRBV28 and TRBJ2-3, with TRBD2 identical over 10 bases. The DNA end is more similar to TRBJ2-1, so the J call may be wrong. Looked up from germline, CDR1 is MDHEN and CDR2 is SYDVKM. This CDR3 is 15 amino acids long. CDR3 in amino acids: CASSFLLAGNNEQFF. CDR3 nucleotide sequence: TGTGCCAGCAGTTTTTTACTAGCGGGGAACAATGAGCAGTTCTTC.

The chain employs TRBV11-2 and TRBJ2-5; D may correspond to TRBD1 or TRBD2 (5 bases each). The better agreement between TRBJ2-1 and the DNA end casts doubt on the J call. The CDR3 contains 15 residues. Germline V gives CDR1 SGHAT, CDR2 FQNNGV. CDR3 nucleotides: TGTGCCAGCAGCTCTCAGGGTTTTCAACTAGAGACCCAGTTCTTC. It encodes CASSSQGFQLETQFF.

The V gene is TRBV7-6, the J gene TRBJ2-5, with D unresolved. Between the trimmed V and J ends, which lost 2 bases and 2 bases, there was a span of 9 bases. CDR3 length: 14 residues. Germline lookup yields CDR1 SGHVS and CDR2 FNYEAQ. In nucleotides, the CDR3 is TGTGCCAGCAGCTTAAGTTTGGGGCAAGAGACCCAGTACTTC. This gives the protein CASSLSLGQETQYF.

CDR3 protein: CASRFLWAGGPSFEQFF. The CDR3 region has the DNA TGTGCCAGCCGCTTCCTTTGGGCGGGAGGGCCTAGTTTTGAGCAGTTCTTC. The V call is TRBV27, the J call TRBJ2-1; 9 bases are a match to TRBD2. The CDR3 consists of 17 residues. CDR1 is MNHEY, CDR2 SMNVEV, per germline (reference sequence). Losses at the gene ends were 8 bases for V and 9 bases for J; bases not matched to a gene: 20.

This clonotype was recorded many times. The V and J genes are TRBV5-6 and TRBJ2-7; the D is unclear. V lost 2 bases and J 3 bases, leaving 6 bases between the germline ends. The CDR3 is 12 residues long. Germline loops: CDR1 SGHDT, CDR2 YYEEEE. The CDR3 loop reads CASSFELYEQYF. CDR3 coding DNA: TGTGCCAGCAGCTTCGAGCTCTACGAGCAGTACTTC.

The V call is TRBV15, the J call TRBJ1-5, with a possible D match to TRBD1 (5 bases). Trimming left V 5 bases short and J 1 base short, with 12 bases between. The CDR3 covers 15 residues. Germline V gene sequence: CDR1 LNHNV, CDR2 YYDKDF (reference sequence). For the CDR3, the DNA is TGTGCCACCAGCTATCGGAGGGGCAGCAATCAGCCCCAGCATTTT. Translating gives CATSYRRGSNQPQHF.

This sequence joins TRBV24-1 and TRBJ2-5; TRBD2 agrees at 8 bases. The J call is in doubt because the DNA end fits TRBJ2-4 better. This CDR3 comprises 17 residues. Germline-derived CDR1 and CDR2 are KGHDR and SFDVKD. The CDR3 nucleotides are TGTGCCACCAGTGACGGGAGGGGCACCGGAGCCAAAAACATTCAGTACTTC. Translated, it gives CATSDGRGTGAKNIQYF.

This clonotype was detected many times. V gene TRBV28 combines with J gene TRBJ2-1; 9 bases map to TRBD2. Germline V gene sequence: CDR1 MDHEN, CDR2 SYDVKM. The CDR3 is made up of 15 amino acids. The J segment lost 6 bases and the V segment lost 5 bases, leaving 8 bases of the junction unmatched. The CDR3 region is CASSTIAGVGNEQFF. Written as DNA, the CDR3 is TGTGCCAGCAGTACAATAGCGGGAGTGGGCAATGAGCAGTTCTTC. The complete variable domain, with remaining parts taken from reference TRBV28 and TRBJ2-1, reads DVKVTQSSRYLVKRTGEKVFLECVQDMDHENMFWYRQDPGLGLRLIYFSYDVKMKEKGDIPEGYSVSREKKERFSLILESASTNQTSMYLCASSTIAGVGNEQFFGPGTRLTVL.

The CDR3 protein is CASSPGNQETQYF. The CDR3 DNA follows: TGTGCCAGCAGCCCTGGAAACCAAGAGACCCAGTACTTC. This rearrangement joins TRBV7-3 to TRBJ2-5; D ambiguous. CDR3 length equals 13 residues. Per the germline V gene, CDR1 is SGHTA and CDR2 is FQGTGA. With 5 bases removed from V and 0 bases from J, the gap between germline ends came to 7 bases.

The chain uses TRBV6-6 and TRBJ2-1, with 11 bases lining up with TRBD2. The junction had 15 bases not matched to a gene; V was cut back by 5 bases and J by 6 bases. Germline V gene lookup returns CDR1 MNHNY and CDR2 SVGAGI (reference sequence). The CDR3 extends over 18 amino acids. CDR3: CASSEVRTTSGSVNEQFF. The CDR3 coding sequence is TGTGCCAGCAGTGAGGTCCGTACCACTAGCGGGAGCGTCAATGAGCAGTTCTTC.

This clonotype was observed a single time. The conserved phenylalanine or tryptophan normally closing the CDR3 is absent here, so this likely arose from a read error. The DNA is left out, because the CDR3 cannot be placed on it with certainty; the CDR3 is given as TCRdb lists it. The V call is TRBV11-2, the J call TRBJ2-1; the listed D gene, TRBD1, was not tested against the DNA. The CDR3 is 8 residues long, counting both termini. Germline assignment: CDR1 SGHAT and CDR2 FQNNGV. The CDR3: CASSLPRT.

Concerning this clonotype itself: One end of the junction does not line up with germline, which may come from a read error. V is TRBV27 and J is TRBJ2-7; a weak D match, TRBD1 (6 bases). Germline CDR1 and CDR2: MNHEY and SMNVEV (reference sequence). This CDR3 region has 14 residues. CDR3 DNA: TGTGCCAGCAGTTTAGCCAGGGGAGACTCACCCCTCCACTTC. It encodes CASSLARGDSPLHF.

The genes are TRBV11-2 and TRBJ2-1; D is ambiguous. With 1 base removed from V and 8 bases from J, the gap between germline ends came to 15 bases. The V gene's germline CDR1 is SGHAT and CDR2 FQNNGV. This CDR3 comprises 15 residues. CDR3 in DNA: TGTGCCAGCAGCTTAGTTGGTCAGCTCCGGGATGAGCAGTTCTTC. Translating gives CASSLVGQLRDEQFF.

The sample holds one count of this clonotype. The CDR3 is CASSSAILGAQYF. CDR3 DNA sequence: TGCGCCAGCAGCTCGGCAATACTAGGGGCGCAGTATTTT. The genes are TRBV5-1 and TRBJ2-3; D possibly uses TRBD1 or TRBD2 (5 bases each). Germline V lookup: CDR1 SGHRS, CDR2 YFSETQ. This CDR3 region has 13 residues. Between the trimmed V and J ends, which lost 3 bases and 10 bases, there was a span of 15 bases.

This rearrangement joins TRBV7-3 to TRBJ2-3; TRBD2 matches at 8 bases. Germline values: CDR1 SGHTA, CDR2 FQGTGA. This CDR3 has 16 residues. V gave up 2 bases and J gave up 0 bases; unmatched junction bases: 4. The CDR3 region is CASSLFGGGSTDTQYF. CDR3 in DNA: TGTGCCAGCAGCTTATTCGGGGGGGGTAGCACAGATACGCAGTATTTT.

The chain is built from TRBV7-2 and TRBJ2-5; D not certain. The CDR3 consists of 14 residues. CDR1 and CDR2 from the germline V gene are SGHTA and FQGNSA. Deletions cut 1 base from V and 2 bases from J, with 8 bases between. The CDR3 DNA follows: TGTGCCAGCAGCTTAGGGGTGAATCAAGAGACCCAGTACTTC. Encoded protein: CASSLGVNQETQYF.

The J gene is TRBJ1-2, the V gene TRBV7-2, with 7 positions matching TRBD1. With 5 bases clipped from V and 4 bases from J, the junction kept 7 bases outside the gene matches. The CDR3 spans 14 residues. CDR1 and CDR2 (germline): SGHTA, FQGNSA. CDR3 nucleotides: TGTGCCAGCAGCCTGCAGGGGGTCCCCTATGGCTACACCTTC. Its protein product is CASSLQGVPYGYTF.

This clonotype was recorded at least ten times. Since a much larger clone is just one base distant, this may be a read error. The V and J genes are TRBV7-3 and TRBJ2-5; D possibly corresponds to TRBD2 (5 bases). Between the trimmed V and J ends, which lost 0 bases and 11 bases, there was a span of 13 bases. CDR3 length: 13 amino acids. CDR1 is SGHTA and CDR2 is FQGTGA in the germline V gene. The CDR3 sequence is CASSLTRDLKQYF. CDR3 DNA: TGTGCCAGCAGCTTAACGAGGGATTTAAAGCAGTACTTC.

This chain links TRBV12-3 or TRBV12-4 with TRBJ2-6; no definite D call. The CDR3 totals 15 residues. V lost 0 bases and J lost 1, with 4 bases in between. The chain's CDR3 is CASSLAGSGANVLTF. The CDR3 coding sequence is TGTGCCAGCAGTTTAGCGGGGTCTGGGGCCAACGTCCTGACTTTC.